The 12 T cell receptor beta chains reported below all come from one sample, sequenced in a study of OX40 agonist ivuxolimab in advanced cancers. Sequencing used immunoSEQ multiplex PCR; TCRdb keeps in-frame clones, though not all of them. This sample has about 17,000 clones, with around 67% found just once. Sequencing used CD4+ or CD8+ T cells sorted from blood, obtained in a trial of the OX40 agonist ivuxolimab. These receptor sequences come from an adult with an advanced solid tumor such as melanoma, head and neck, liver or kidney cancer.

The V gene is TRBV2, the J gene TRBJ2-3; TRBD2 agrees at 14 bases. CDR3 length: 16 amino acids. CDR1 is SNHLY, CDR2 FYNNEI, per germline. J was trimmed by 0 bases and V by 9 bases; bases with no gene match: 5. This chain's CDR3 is CARTGLAGVSTDTQYF. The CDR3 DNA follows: TGTGCCAGGACGGGACTAGCGGGAGTTAGCACAGATACGCAGTATTTT.

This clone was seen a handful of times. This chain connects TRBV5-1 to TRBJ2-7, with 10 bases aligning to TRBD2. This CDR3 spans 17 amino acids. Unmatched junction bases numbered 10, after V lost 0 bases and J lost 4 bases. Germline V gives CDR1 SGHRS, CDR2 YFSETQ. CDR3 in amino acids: CASSLEGPVAGGYEQYF. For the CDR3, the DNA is TGCGCCAGCAGCTTGGAGGGGCCGGTAGCGGGAGGTTACGAGCAGTACTTC.

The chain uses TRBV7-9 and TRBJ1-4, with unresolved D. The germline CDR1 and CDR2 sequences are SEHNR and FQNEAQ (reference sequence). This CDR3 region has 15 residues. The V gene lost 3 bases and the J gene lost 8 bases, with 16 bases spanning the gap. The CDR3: CASSFSTGNSEKLFF. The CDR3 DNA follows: TGTGCCAGCAGCTTTTCGACCGGGAATTCGGAAAAACTGTTTTTT.

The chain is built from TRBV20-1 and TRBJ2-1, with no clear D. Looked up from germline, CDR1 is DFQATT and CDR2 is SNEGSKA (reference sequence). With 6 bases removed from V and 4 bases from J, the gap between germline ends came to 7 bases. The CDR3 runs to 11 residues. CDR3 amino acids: CSAPSYNEQFF. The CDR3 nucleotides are TGCAGTGCCCCCTCTTACAATGAGCAGTTCTTC.

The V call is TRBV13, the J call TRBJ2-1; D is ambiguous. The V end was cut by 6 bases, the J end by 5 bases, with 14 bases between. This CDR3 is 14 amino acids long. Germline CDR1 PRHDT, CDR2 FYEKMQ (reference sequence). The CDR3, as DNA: TGTGCCAGCAGAATACTAAACCGCAACAATGAGCAGTTCTTC. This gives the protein CASRILNRNNEQFF.

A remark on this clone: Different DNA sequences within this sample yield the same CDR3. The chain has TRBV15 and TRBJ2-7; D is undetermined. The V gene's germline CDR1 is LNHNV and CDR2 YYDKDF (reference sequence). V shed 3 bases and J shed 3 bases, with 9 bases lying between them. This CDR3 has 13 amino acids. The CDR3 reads CATSRVPSYEQYF. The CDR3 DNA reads TGTGCCACCAGCAGGGTGCCGAGCTACGAGCAGTACTTC.

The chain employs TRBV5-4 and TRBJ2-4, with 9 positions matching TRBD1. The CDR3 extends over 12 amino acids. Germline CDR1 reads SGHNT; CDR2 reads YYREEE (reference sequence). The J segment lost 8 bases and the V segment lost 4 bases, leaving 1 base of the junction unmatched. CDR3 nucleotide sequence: TGTGCCAGCAGCGGGGACAGGGACATTCAGTACTTC. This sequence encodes CASSGDRDIQYF.

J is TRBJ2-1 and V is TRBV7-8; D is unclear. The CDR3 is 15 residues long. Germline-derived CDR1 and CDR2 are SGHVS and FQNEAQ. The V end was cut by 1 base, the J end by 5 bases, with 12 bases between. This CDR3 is CASSLGLAPDNEQFF. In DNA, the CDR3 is TGTGCCAGCAGCTTAGGGCTCGCTCCTGACAATGAGCAGTTCTTC.

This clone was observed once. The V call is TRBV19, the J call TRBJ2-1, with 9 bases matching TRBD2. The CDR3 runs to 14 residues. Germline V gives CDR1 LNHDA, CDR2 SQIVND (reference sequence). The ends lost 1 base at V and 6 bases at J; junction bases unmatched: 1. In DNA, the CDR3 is TGTGCCAGTAGTATAGGCGGGGGGGGCAATGAGCAGTTCTTC. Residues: CASSIGGGGNEQFF.

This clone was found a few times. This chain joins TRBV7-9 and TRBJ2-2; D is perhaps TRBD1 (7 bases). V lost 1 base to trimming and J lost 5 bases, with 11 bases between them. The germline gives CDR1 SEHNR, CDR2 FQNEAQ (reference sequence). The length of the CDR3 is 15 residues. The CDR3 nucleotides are TGTGCCAGCAGCTTAGTTTCAGGGGGGACCGGGGAGCTGTTTTTT. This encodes CASSLVSGGTGELFF.

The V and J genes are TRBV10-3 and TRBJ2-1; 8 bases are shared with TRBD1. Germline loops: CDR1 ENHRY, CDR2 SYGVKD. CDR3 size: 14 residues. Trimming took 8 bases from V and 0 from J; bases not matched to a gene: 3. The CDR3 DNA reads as TGTGCCATCGCGACAGGGGACTCCTACAATGAGCAGTTCTTC. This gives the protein CAIATGDSYNEQFF.

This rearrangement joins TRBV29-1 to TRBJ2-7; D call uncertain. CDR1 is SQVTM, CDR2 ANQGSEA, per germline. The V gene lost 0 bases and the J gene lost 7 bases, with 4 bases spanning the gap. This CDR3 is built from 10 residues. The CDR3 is CSVEEEEQYF. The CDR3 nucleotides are TGCAGCGTTGAAGAAGAAGAGCAGTACTTC.